The T cell receptor beta chain under discussion was sequenced for a study of cytomegalovirus exposure and HLA in healthy donors. General study results and limits: Earlier analysis looked at TCR beta V segments, and most were productive about 87% or about 30% of the time. Clonal expansion was found to be greater in HLA-associated TCR beta chains than in equally common others in a later analysis. The later analysis indicated that the majority of CMV-associated TCR beta chains appeared HLA-restricted.

Both 60 Vbeta primers and 13 Jbeta primers went into the PCR. This table comes from immunoSEQ multiplex PCR, and its TCRdb copy is limited to in-frame clones, with some not included. Here the sample spans approximately 140,000 clones, roughly three quarters being singletons. As concerns this clone: Its target is not known.

Likely unrecorded immune exposures existed in these nominally healthy donors. The source of this sequence is a woman younger than 35 in good health and CMV-seronegative. The sequenced sample was PBMCs.

CDR3 nucleotide sequence: TGTGCCAGTAGTTCGGGACAGGGGGCAGAAAACACCATATATTTT. Amino acid sequence: CASSSGQGAENTIYF. V is TRBV19 and J is TRBJ1-3; 12 bases fit TRBD1. The CDR3 has 15 residues. V lost 5 bases to trimming and J lost 6 bases; unmatched junction nucleotides: 5. Germline CDR1 reads LNHDA; CDR2 reads SQIVND (reference sequence).